Listed below are T cell receptor beta chains from one sample, sequenced in a study of graft-versus-host responses after intestinal transplantation. Repertoires were generated with immunoSEQ multiplex PCR, while TCRdb's copy carries only in-frame clones and drops some. The table has 15,000 to 20,000 clones, roughly 78% seen once. The source material was ileum tissue, sampled 104 days after intestinal transplant. These receptors came from a human patient who received an intestinal transplant, so some T cells may come from the graft donor. Each CDR3 is given with its conserved first and last residue. Each record gives: clone size, D gene, J gene, V gene, CDR3 protein, CDR3 DNA. D genes are given only for firm matches. Clone size is not always given. Where it is, it says once, few, many or a class for expanded clones.

clone size: NA; D gene: NA; J gene: TRBJ2-6; V gene: TRBV2; CDR3 protein: CASSAAGPSSGANVLTF; CDR3 DNA: TGTGCCAGCAGTGCGGCAGGACCGAGCTCTGGGGCCAACGTCCTGACTTTC
clone size: once; D gene: NA; J gene: TRBJ1-5; V gene: TRBV5-5; CDR3 protein: CASSLEGQNQPQHF; CDR3 DNA: TGTGCCAGCAGCTTGGAGGGCCAAAATCAGCCCCAGCATTTT
clone size: few; D gene: TRBD1; J gene: TRBJ2-7; V gene: TRBV19; CDR3 protein: CASSMEGQGTYEQYF; CDR3 DNA: TGTGCCAGTAGTATGGAGGGACAGGGCACCTACGAGCAGTACTTC
clone size: once; D gene: TRBD2; J gene: TRBJ2-4; V gene: TRBV11-1; CDR3 protein: CASSLAPALAGLAKNIQYF; CDR3 DNA: TGTGCCAGCAGCTTAGCCCCCGCGCTAGCGGGGCTAGCCAAAAACATTCAGTACTTC
clone size: NA; D gene: TRBD1; J gene: TRBJ1-2; V gene: TRBV7-8; CDR3 protein: CASRRRGQGIGGYTF; CDR3 DNA: TGTGCCAGCAGGCGCCGGGGACAGGGGATTGGAGGCTACACCTTC
clone size: few; D gene: NA; J gene: TRBJ1-1; V gene: TRBV5-6; CDR3 protein: CASSLRGTEAFF; CDR3 DNA: TGTGCCAGCAGCCTTCGGGGTACTGAAGCTTTCTTT
clone size: once; D gene: NA; J gene: TRBJ2-2; V gene: TRBV19; CDR3 protein: CASSNFRRGGELFF; CDR3 DNA: TGTGCCAGTAGTAATTTTAGGAGGGGCGGGGAGCTGTTTTTT
clone size: NA; D gene: TRBD1; J gene: TRBJ1-6; V gene: TRBV27; CDR3 protein: CASSLSGRGFVNSPLHF; CDR3 DNA: TGTGCCAGCAGTTTATCGGGCAGGGGGTTCGTTAATTCACCCCTCCACTTT
clone size: NA; D gene: TRBD2; J gene: TRBJ2-1; V gene: TRBV7-9; CDR3 protein: CASTPRGSSYNEQFF; CDR3 DNA: TGTGCCAGCACCCCTCGCGGGAGCTCCTACAATGAGCAGTTCTTC
clone size: NA; D gene: NA; J gene: TRBJ2-3; V gene: TRBV7-9; CDR3 protein: CASSLSSDTQYF; CDR3 DNA: TGTGCCAGCAGCTTAAGCTCAGATACGCAGTATTTT
clone size: few; D gene: TRBD1; J gene: TRBJ1-2; V gene: TRBV6-5; CDR3 protein: CASRQGPYGYTF; CDR3 DNA: TGTGCCAGCAGACAGGGGCCTTATGGCTACACCTTC
clone size: NA; D gene: NA; J gene: TRBJ1-4; V gene: TRBV6-6; CDR3 protein: CASSRNRATNEKLFF; CDR3 DNA: TGTGCCAGCAGTCGAAACAGAGCGACTAATGAAAAACTGTTTTTT
clone size: NA; D gene: NA; J gene: TRBJ1-2; V gene: TRBV28; CDR3 protein: CASSLSPQGRDYGYTF; CDR3 DNA: TGTGCCAGCAGTTTATCCCCGCAGGGGAGGGACTATGGCTACACCTTC
clone size: NA; D gene: NA; J gene: TRBJ1-5; V gene: TRBV21-1; CDR3 protein: CASSNPPDRGRVISNQPQHF; CDR3 DNA: TGTGCCAGCAGCAATCCGCCGGACAGGGGGCGAGTAATTAGCAATCAGCCCCAGCATTTT
clone size: NA; D gene: TRBD1; J gene: TRBJ1-6; V gene: TRBV6-5; CDR3 protein: CASRGTGLGNSPLHF; CDR3 DNA: TGTGCCAGCAGGGGGACAGGGCTTGGGAATTCACCCCTCCACTTT
clone size: NA; D gene: NA; J gene: TRBJ1-3; V gene: TRBV28; CDR3 protein: CASSLPPPRREHTIYF; CDR3 DNA: TGTGCCAGCAGTTTACCTCCGCCGCGGCGGGAGCACACCATATATTTT
clone size: NA; D gene: TRBD2; J gene: TRBJ2-7; V gene: TRBV4-1; CDR3 protein: CASSQGGRTSGVYEQYF; CDR3 DNA: TGCGCCAGCAGCCAAGGGGGTAGGACTAGCGGGGTCTACGAGCAGTACTTC
clone size: once; D gene: NA; J gene: TRBJ2-1; V gene: TRBV9; CDR3 protein: CASSVGRRSGEQFF; CDR3 DNA: TGTGCCAGCAGCGTAGGGAGGCGGAGCGGGGAGCAGTTCTTC
clone size: NA; D gene: TRBD1; J gene: TRBJ2-7; V gene: TRBV5-1; CDR3 protein: CASSSKTGAAYEQYF; CDR3 DNA: TGCGCCAGCAGCTCCAAAACAGGGGCTGCGTACGAGCAGTACTTC
clone size: NA; D gene: NA; J gene: TRBJ2-3; V gene: TRBV4-1; CDR3 protein: CASSQGLIGVRMTDTQYF; CDR3 DNA: TGCGCCAGCAGCCAAGGTCTGATTGGAGTACGGATGACAGATACACAGTATTTT
clone size: once; D gene: NA; J gene: TRBJ2-1; V gene: TRBV7-6; CDR3 protein: CASSLLLGTTSYNEQFF; CDR3 DNA: TGTGCCAGCAGCTTATTACTCGGTACTACCTCCTACAATGAGCAGTTCTTC
clone size: NA; D gene: TRBD1; J gene: TRBJ2-7; V gene: TRBV7-8; CDR3 protein: CASSRRQGLGYEQYF; CDR3 DNA: TGTGCCAGCAGCCGAAGACAGGGGCTGGGGTACGAGCAGTACTTC
clone size: NA; D gene: NA; J gene: TRBJ1-4; V gene: TRBV19; CDR3 protein: CASRARGTEKLFF; CDR3 DNA: TGTGCCAGTAGGGCTCGGGGAACTGAAAAACTGTTTTTT
clone size: NA; D gene: NA; J gene: TRBJ1-3; V gene: TRBV19; CDR3 protein: CASSIRATAPSGNTIYF; CDR3 DNA: TGTGCCAGTAGTATTAGAGCGACCGCACCCTCTGGAAACACCATATATTTT
clone size: NA; D gene: TRBD1; J gene: TRBJ2-7; V gene: TRBV18; CDR3 protein: CASSPAGGGYEQYF; CDR3 DNA: TGTGCCAGCTCACCAGCAGGGGGCGGCTACGAGCAGTACTTC
clone size: NA; D gene: NA; J gene: TRBJ1-1; V gene: TRBV16; CDR3 protein: CASSQLGWAEAFF; CDR3 DNA: TGTGCCAGCAGCCAATTGGGCTGGGCAGAAGCTTTCTTT
clone size: NA; D gene: NA; J gene: TRBJ1-1; V gene: TRBV4-1; CDR3 protein: CASSQDRIGAEAFF; CDR3 DNA: TGCGCCAGCAGCCAAGATCGCATTGGGGCTGAAGCTTTCTTT
clone size: NA; D gene: NA; J gene: TRBJ1-2; V gene: TRBV2; CDR3 protein: CASILPGGKDRYYGYTF; CDR3 DNA: TGTGCCAGCATTCTCCCCGGTGGAAAGGACAGATACTATGGCTACACCTTC
clone size: medium-sized; D gene: NA; J gene: TRBJ2-7; V gene: TRBV19; CDR3 protein: CASSPRQGGIYEQYF; CDR3 DNA: TGTGCCAGTAGTCCCAGACAGGGAGGTATATACGAGCAGTACTTC
clone size: once; D gene: TRBD2; J gene: TRBJ2-7; V gene: TRBV6-6; CDR3 protein: CASSGRPLFTYEQYF; CDR3 DNA: TGTGCCAGCAGCGGGAGGCCGCTATTTACCTACGAGCAGTACTTC
clone size: NA; D gene: NA; J gene: TRBJ2-3; V gene: TRBV7-6; CDR3 protein: CASSLVLRATSTDTQYF; CDR3 DNA: TGTGCCAGCAGCTTAGTTCTGCGGGCAACTAGCACAGATACGCAGTATTTT
clone size: NA; D gene: NA; J gene: TRBJ2-1; V gene: TRBV19; CDR3 protein: CASTVPPGLQQFF; CDR3 DNA: TGTGCCAGTACGGTACCCCCGGGACTTCAGCAGTTCTTC
clone size: NA; D gene: NA; J gene: TRBJ2-4; V gene: TRBV7-9; CDR3 protein: CASSRPGLLKAKNIQYF; CDR3 DNA: TGTGCCAGCAGCAGACCCGGACTCTTGAAAGCCAAAAACATTCAGTACTTC
clone size: NA; D gene: NA; J gene: TRBJ2-5; V gene: TRBV6-6; CDR3 protein: CASSYWSSGTQYF; CDR3 DNA: TGTGCCAGCAGTTACTGGAGCTCTGGGACCCAGTACTTC
clone size: NA; D gene: NA; J gene: TRBJ1-1; V gene: TRBV14; CDR3 protein: CASSRQLNTEAFF; CDR3 DNA: TGTGCCAGCAGCCGACAGTTAAACACTGAAGCTTTCTTT
clone size: NA; D gene: TRBD2; J gene: TRBJ2-5; V gene: TRBV27; CDR3 protein: CASSSRLARQQETQYF; CDR3 DNA: TGTGCCAGCAGTTCCAGACTAGCCAGACAGCAAGAGACCCAGTACTTC
clone size: NA; D gene: NA; J gene: TRBJ2-7; V gene: TRBV9; CDR3 protein: CASSLNYEQYF; CDR3 DNA: TGTGCCAGCAGCCTTAACTACGAGCAGTACTTC
clone size: NA; D gene: NA; J gene: TRBJ2-1; V gene: TRBV18; CDR3 protein: CASSPESAMGNEQFF; CDR3 DNA: TGTGCCAGCTCACCGGAGAGTGCTATGGGCAATGAGCAGTTCTTC
clone size: NA; D gene: TRBD2; J gene: TRBJ2-3; V gene: TRBV5-6; CDR3 protein: CASSPGLADTDTQYF; CDR3 DNA: TGTGCCAGCAGCCCGGGACTAGCGGATACAGATACGCAGTATTTT
clone size: NA; D gene: NA; J gene: TRBJ2-3; V gene: TRBV28; CDR3 protein: CASSTPRERNRGTDTQYF; CDR3 DNA: TGTGCCAGCAGTACCCCCCGCGAGCGGAACCGAGGCACAGATACGCAGTATTTT
clone size: NA; D gene: NA; J gene: TRBJ1-2; V gene: TRBV19; CDR3 protein: CASSILRDYGYTF; CDR3 DNA: TGTGCCAGTAGTATCCTCCGGGATTATGGCTACACCTTC
clone size: NA; D gene: NA; J gene: TRBJ2-7; V gene: TRBV6-5; CDR3 protein: CASSRRTVRREQYF; CDR3 DNA: TGTGCCAGCAGCCGGAGGACAGTCCGGCGCGAGCAGTACTTC
clone size: NA; D gene: NA; J gene: TRBJ2-7; V gene: TRBV6-1; CDR3 protein: CASSGTGNEQYF; CDR3 DNA: TGTGCCAGCAGTGGCACAGGGAACGAGCAGTACTTC
clone size: NA; D gene: NA; J gene: TRBJ2-7; V gene: TRBV30; CDR3 protein: CAWSVRLREEQYF; CDR3 DNA: TGTGCCTGGAGTGTACGCCTGAGGGAGGAGCAGTACTTC
clone size: NA; D gene: NA; J gene: TRBJ2-7; V gene: TRBV30; CDR3 protein: CAWSWSGGPYEQYF; CDR3 DNA: TGTGCCTGGAGTTGGAGTGGGGGTCCCTACGAGCAGTACTTC
clone size: once; D gene: NA; J gene: TRBJ2-7; V gene: TRBV7-8; CDR3 protein: CASSHGPLYEQYF; CDR3 DNA: TGTGCCAGCAGCCATGGACCTCTCTACGAGCAGTACTTC
clone size: NA; D gene: NA; J gene: TRBJ1-2; V gene: TRBV30; CDR3 protein: CAWSSGRLNYGYTF; CDR3 DNA: TGTGCCTGGAGTTCGGGCCGCTTGAACTATGGCTACACCTTC
clone size: NA; D gene: NA; J gene: TRBJ2-1; V gene: TRBV5-1; CDR3 protein: CASSRVIPRTEYNEQFF; CDR3 DNA: TGCGCCAGCAGCCGAGTCATCCCAAGGACAGAATACAATGAGCAGTTCTTC
clone size: NA; D gene: NA; J gene: TRBJ2-7; V gene: TRBV21-1; CDR3 protein: CASSKGLDSPKNDYEQYF; CDR3 DNA: TGTGCCAGCAGCAAAGGCCTCGATTCCCCAAAAAATGACTACGAGCAGTACTTC
clone size: NA; D gene: TRBD2; J gene: TRBJ2-7; V gene: TRBV4-1; CDR3 protein: CASSHGGGTREQYF; CDR3 DNA: TGCGCCAGCAGCCACGGAGGGGGGACTAGGGAGCAGTACTTC
clone size: few; D gene: NA; J gene: TRBJ2-5; V gene: TRBV5-2; CDR3 protein: CASSLRLAGETQYF; CDR3 DNA: TGTGCCAGCAGCTTGAGACTAGCGGGAGAGACCCAGTACTTC
clone size: once; D gene: NA; J gene: TRBJ1-5; V gene: TRBV19; CDR3 protein: CASNQGNQPQHF; CDR3 DNA: TGTGCCAGTAACCAGGGCAATCAGCCCCAGCATTTT